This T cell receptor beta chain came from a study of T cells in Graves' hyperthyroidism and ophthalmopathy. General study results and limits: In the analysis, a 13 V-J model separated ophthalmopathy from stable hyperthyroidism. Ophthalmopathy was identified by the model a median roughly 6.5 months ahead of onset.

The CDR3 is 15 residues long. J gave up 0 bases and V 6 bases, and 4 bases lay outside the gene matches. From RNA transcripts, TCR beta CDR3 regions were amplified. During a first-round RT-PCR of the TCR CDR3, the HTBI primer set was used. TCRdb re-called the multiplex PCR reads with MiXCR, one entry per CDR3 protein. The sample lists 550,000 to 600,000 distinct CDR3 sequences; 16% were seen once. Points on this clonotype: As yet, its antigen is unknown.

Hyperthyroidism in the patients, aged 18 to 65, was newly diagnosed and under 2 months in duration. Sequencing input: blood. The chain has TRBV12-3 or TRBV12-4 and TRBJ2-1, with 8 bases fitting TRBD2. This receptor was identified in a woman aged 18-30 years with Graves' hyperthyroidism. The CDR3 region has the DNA TGTGCCAGCAGACCCGGGACTAGCTCCTACAATGAGCAGTTCTTC. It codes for CASRPGTSSYNEQFF.